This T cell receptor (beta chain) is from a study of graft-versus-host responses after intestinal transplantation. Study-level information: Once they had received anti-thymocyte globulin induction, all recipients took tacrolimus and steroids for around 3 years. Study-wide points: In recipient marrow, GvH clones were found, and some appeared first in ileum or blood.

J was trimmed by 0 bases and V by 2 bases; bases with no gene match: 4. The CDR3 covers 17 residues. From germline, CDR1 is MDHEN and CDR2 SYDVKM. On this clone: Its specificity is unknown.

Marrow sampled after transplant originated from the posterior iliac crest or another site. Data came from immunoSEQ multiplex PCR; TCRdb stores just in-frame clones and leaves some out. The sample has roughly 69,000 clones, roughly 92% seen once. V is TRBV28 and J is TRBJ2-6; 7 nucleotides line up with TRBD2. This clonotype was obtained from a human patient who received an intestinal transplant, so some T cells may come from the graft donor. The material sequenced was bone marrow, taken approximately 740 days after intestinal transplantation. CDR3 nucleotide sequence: TGTGCCAGCAGTTTACTGGGGGGGAGCTCTGGGGCCAACGTCCTGACTTTC. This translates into CASSLLGGSSGANVLTF. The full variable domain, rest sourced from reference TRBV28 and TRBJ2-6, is DVKVTQSSRYLVKRTGEKVFLECVQDMDHENMFWYRQDPGLGLRLIYFSYDVKMKEKGDIPEGYSVSREKKERFSLILESASTNQTSMYLCASSLLGGSSGANVLTFGAGSRLTVL.